This TCR beta chain stems from a study of T cell repertoires in cytomegalovirus infection. Background on the study: CMV infection together with matching HLA type was indicated by public TCR beta signatures. Study-wide findings and caveats: Individuals carrying CMV plus the relevant HLA were identified by cumulative frequency of public TCR beta families. Dominating the ex vivo response were TCR beta clonotypes that were CMV-specific and HLA-C-restricted.

TCRdb itself ran the reads through MiXCR, one entry per CDR3 protein. The table shows some 920,000 distinct CDR3 sequences, with approximately 31% occurring only once. Germline V gene sequence: CDR1 KGHDR, CDR2 SFDVKD. CDR3 length equals 18 residues. Trimming took off 4 bases at V and 2 bases at J, with 22 bases between the two ends. As concerns this clonotype: Its target is not known.

The TCR sequence derives from a human donor in good health (CMV status not recorded). Some clones in this sample may be carry-over from other donors' samples. The starting material was cultured CD8+ T cells from PBMCs, obtained from culture after CMV antigen stimulation. The chain carries TRBV24-1 and TRBJ2-5, with D possibly TRBD1 on 5 matching bases. This CDR3 reads CATSEYATTAGWQETQYF. In nucleotides, the CDR3 is TGTGCCACCAGTGAATATGCTACGACGGCAGGGTGGCAAGAGACCCAGTACTTC.